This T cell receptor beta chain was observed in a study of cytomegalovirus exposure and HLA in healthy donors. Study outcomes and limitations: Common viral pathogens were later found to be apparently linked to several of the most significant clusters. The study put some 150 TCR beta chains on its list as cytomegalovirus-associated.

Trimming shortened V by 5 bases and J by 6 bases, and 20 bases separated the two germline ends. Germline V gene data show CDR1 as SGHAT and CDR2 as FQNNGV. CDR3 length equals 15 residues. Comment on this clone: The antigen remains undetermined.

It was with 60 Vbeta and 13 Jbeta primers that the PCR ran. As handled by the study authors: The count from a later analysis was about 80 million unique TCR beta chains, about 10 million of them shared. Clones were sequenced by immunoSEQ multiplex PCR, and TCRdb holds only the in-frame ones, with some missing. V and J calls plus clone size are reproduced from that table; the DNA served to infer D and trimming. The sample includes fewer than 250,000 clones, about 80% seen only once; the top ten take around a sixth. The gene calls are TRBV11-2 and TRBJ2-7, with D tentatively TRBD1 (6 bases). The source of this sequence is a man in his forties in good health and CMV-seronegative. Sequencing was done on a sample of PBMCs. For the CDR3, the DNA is TGTGCCAGCAGCCCAACCAATACAGGGTCGAGCGAGCAGTACTTC. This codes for CASSPTNTGSSEQYF.